This T cell receptor (beta chain) was identified during a study of Ad26.COV2.S vaccination and SARS-CoV-2 variants. The repertoire was sequenced with immunoSEQ multiplex PCR; TCRdb's copy has only in-frame clones and lacks some. The repertoire holds about 350,000 clones, with 70% to 90% as singletons. This clone was found once. Germline-derived CDR1 and CDR2 are WSHSY and SAAADI. Trimming at V came to 5 bases and at J to 2 bases, leaving 4 bases not matched to a gene. CDR3 length: 14 residues. Indicated treatment: 15 to 20 received Ad26.COV2.S at low or high dose, single or two shots; several received placebo; per-sample allocation not given. Day 63 after the first injection of vaccine or placebo was the sampling time. An adult of 18-55 years in Boston served as donor.

The V gene is TRBV10-2, the J gene TRBJ2-5, with TRBD1 matching over 8 bases. The starting material was peripheral blood, obtained in a trial of Ad26.COV2.S vaccine versus placebo. This receptor was obtained from a person between 18 and 65 years old who received the Ad26.COV2.S COVID-19 vaccine or a placebo. CDR3 sequence reads: CASSKGTGQETQYF. The CDR3 nucleotides read TGCGCCAGCAGTAAAGGGACAGGTCAAGAGACCCAGTACTTC.